Each of the 13 T cell receptor beta chains below was sequenced from the same sample in a study of T cell repertoires in cytomegalovirus infection. TCRdb reprocessed the reads with MiXCR, giving one entry per CDR3 protein. This repertoire shows around 330,000 distinct CDR3 sequences, 17% found once; its top ten account for more than 10%. Specimen: PBMCs. Source of these receptors: a human donor in good health (CMV status not recorded). Some clones in this sample may be carry-over from other donors' samples.

In nucleotides, the CDR3 is TGTGCCAGCAGCAGAAAGACCCCGGGCAATCAGCCCCAGCATTTT. It encodes CASSRKTPGNQPQHF. The chain employs TRBV5-8 and TRBJ1-5, with D unresolved. The V gene lost 4 bases and the J gene lost 2 bases, with 13 bases spanning the gap. This CDR3 is 15 amino acids long. Germline V gives CDR1 SGHTS, CDR2 YDEGEE.

The chain is built from TRBV12-3 or TRBV12-4 and TRBJ1-6; unclear D gene. V was pared by 2 bases and J by 10 bases, with 12 bases between. The CDR3 has 14 amino acids. The CDR3 DNA reads TGTGCCAGCAGTTTACTTAGGTTTCGGTCACCCCTCCACTTT. Its protein is CASSLLRFRSPLHF.

This clonotype appeared a few times. This chain joins TRBV7-9 and TRBJ1-2; D remains unclear. V was pared by 5 bases and J by 5 bases, with 12 bases between. In germline, CDR1 is SEHNR, CDR2 FQNEAQ (reference sequence). This CDR3 spans 13 amino acids. The CDR3 loop is CASSGVLEYGYTF. In nucleotides, the CDR3 is TGTGCCAGCAGCGGGGTTTTAGAGTATGGCTACACCTTC.

This clonotype occurred many times. V and J are TRBV7-2 and TRBJ1-6; maybe TRBD1 (6 bases). This CDR3 spans 12 amino acids. V was shortened by 5 bases and J by 13 bases, with 12 bases between the two germline ends. Per the germline V gene, CDR1 is SGHTA and CDR2 is FQGNSA. As DNA, the CDR3 is TGTGCCAGCAGCACGGGACATCCGCCCCTCCACTTT. Protein: CASSTGHPPLHF.

This clonotype occurred many times. CDR3 sequence: CASRPDSSGNTIYF. CDR3 bases: TGTGCCAGCAGACCGGACAGCTCTGGAAACACCATATATTTT. The V and J genes are TRBV7-6 and TRBJ1-3, with TRBD1 as a possible D gene (6 bases). The CDR3 length is 14 residues. Trimming removed 6 bases from V and 0 bases from J, with 9 bases in between. The germline V gene encodes CDR1 SGHVS and CDR2 FNYEAQ.

This clonotype came up a few times. This chain connects TRBV15 to TRBJ1-2; the D gene is possibly TRBD1 (5 bases). Germline loops: CDR1 LNHNV, CDR2 YYDKDF (reference sequence). V was shortened by 9 bases and J by 3 bases, with 14 bases between the two germline ends. The length of the CDR3 is 13 residues. The CDR3 protein is CATSPGFYYGYTF. The CDR3 bases are TGTGCCACTAGCCCAGGGTTTTACTATGGCTACACCTTC.

J is TRBJ2-1 and V is TRBV28; D remains unclear. V dropped 5 bases and J dropped 2 bases, with 13 bases sitting between them. There are 15 residues in the CDR3. Germline-derived CDR1 and CDR2 are MDHEN and SYDVKM. The DNA for the CDR3 is TGTGCCAGCAGTGTTATTTTTTTCACCTACAATGAGCAGTTCTTC. It specifies CASSVIFFTYNEQFF. Looking up the rest from reference TRBV28 and TRBJ2-1 gives the full variable domain: DVKVTQSSRYLVKRTGEKVFLECVQDMDHENMFWYRQDPGLGLRLIYFSYDVKMKEKGDIPEGYSVSREKKERFSLILESASTNQTSMYLCASSVIFFTYNEQFFGPGTRLTVL.

A few counts support this clonotype. The V call is TRBV28, the J call TRBJ1-1; 7 nucleotides agree with TRBD1. The germline gives CDR1 MDHEN, CDR2 SYDVKM. This CDR3 is 13 amino acids long. V trimming: 3 bases; J trimming: 4 bases; junction bases outside the gene matches: 2. The CDR3 here is CASSFAGGTEAFF. The CDR3 nucleotides are TGTGCCAGCAGTTTCGCAGGGGGCACTGAAGCTTTCTTT.

Concerning this clonotype itself: Germline and junction disagree at one end, which may indicate a read error. The gene calls are TRBV20-1 and TRBJ1-5; D uncertain. This CDR3 has 13 residues. Per the germline V gene, CDR1 is DFQATT and CDR2 is SNEGSKA (reference sequence). The CDR3 coding sequence is TGCAGTGCTAGATCCACCCCTCAGGAACCCGGGTATTTT. This translates into CSARSTPQEPGYF.

The CDR3 sequence: CAISESDGVYEQYF. The DNA of the CDR3 is TGTGCCATCAGTGAGTCTGACGGAGTCTACGAGCAGTACTTC. The chain has TRBV10-3 and TRBJ2-7; D is ambiguous. Germline V lookup: CDR1 ENHRY, CDR2 SYGVKD. V lost 0 bases, J lost 3 bases, and 9 bases lay in between. This CDR3 contains 14 residues.

The chain links TRBV5-1 to TRBJ1-1, with TRBD1 matching over 8 bases. V gave up 0 bases and J gave up 2 bases; unmatched junction bases: 3. This CDR3 comprises 15 residues. The germline CDR1 and CDR2 sequences are SGHRS and YFSETQ. The CDR3 DNA follows: TGCGCCAGCAGCTTGGAAACAGGGGGAAACACTGAAGCTTTCTTT. Its protein is CASSLETGGNTEAFF.

The rearrangement links TRBV2 to TRBJ1-5; no firm D call. V lost 2 bases and J 14 bases, leaving 10 bases between the germline ends. This CDR3 has 11 residues. Germline values: CDR1 SNHLY, CDR2 FYNNEI. CDR3 residues: CASSESFVKHF. CDR3 in DNA: TGTGCCAGCAGTGAAAGTTTCGTGAAGCATTTT.

The table lists this clonotype with a few counts. The chain recombines TRBV4-3 with TRBJ2-7; no firm D call. Germline-derived CDR1 and CDR2 are LGHNA and YSLEER. Trimming took off 1 base at V and 0 bases at J, with 7 bases between the two ends. This CDR3 contains 14 residues. The CDR3 nucleotides read TGCGCCAGCAGCCAAGGCCTAAGCTCCTACGAGCAGTACTTC. Its protein product is CASSQGLSSYEQYF.